This T cell receptor beta chain was observed in a study of brain T cells in children with intractable seizures. Details on this clone: Its antigen is unknown.

Overall study findings and caveats: Only CDR3 sequence similarity suggested viral specificity, without known HCMV serostatus.

Sequencing was limited to surgery cases with top T cell transcript signatures in brain tissue. In germline, CDR1 is SGHNT, CDR2 YYREEE (reference sequence). V trimming: 2 bases; J trimming: 8 bases; junction bases outside the gene matches: 9. CDR3 length: 16 residues. Sequenced by immunoSEQ multiplex PCR; TCRdb stores in-frame clones only, minus some. The sample holds 78,000 or so clones, under 95% seen once. The V gene is TRBV5-4, the J gene TRBJ2-1; 11 bases line up with TRBD1. The source of this sequence is a girl aged 2 to 9 with Rasmussen encephalitis and intractable seizures. This specimen consisted of peripheral blood, obtained at surgery. The CDR3 DNA sequence: TGTGCCAGCAGCTTATTCGGACAGGGGGCGCAACATGAGCAGTTCTTC. Its translation is CASSLFGQGAQHEQFF.